Shown below are 19 T cell receptor beta chains from a single sample sequenced in a study of blood T cell repertoires in COVID-19. Clones were read by immunoSEQ multiplex PCR, and TCRdb kept only the in-frame ones, dropping some. The table includes over 120,000 clones, around 90% detected once. Sample: peripheral blood. The receptors stem from a man between 65 and 79 years old with acute or convalescent COVID-19.

V and J are TRBV30 and TRBJ2-7; 7 bases fit TRBD1. V dropped 1 base and J dropped 0; count of bases not matched to a gene: 6. The CDR3 extends over 15 amino acids. Germline values: CDR1 GTSNPN, CDR2 SVGIG (reference sequence). In DNA form, the CDR3 reads TGTGCCTGGAGTGAAATGGACAGGAGCTCCTACGAGCAGTACTTC. Its protein is CAWSEMDRSSYEQYF.

The V call is TRBV6-5, the J call TRBJ2-5; 7 bases are shared with TRBD1. The CDR3 consists of 13 residues. Unmatched junction bases numbered 5, after V lost 8 bases and J lost 2 bases. Germline assignment: CDR1 MNHEY and CDR2 SVGAGI. CDR3 sequence reads: CASGAGGQETQYF. The CDR3 DNA follows: TGTGCCAGCGGCGCAGGGGGTCAAGAGACCCAGTACTTC.

V is TRBV2 and J is TRBJ2-3; 12 bases match TRBD2. The CDR3 covers 15 residues. The V gene end was trimmed by 8 bases and the J gene end by 0 bases; junction bases not matched to a gene: 3. Per the germline V gene, CDR1 is SNHLY and CDR2 is FYNNEI. The CDR3 spells CASLTSGGSTDTQYF. The CDR3 region has the DNA TGTGCCAGCTTGACTAGCGGGGGTAGCACAGATACGCAGTATTTT.

The chain employs TRBV4-1 and TRBJ2-3; TRBD1 matches 7 bases. The CDR3 extends over 17 amino acids. The V and J ends lost 3 bases and 1 base, in that order; junction bases with no gene match: 10. Germline loops: CDR1 MGHRA, CDR2 YSYEKL. CDR3 sequence (DNA): TGCGCCAGCAGCCAGGATTTACAGGGGAAGGGCACAGATACGCAGTATTTT. Translated, it gives CASSQDLQGKGTDTQYF.

This clone was counted at least ten times. The CDR3 DNA reads as TGTGCCAGTATCCTATCCCCAGGCACAGATCCTGTTGGCTACACCTTC. Encoded protein: CASILSPGTDPVGYTF. V usage is TRBV19 and J usage is TRBJ1-2; no firm D call. Germline-derived CDR1 and CDR2 are LNHDA and SQIVND (reference sequence). This CDR3 comprises 16 residues. The germline V and J ends were trimmed by 7 bases and 7 bases, with 25 bases remaining between them.

The J gene is TRBJ2-7, the V gene TRBV7-2; possibly TRBD2 for D (6 bases). Germline values: CDR1 SGHTA, CDR2 FQGNSA. The CDR3 totals 14 residues. The V end was cut by 4 bases, the J end by 4 bases, with 14 bases between. In nucleotides, the CDR3 is TGTGCCAGCAGCTCACCCGGGGGTACTTACGAGCAGTACTTC. This translates into CASSSPGGTYEQYF.

The rearrangement joins TRBV28 to TRBJ2-1; D is uncertain. This CDR3 spans 12 amino acids. The germline V gene encodes CDR1 MDHEN and CDR2 SYDVKM. V lost 7 bases to trimming and J lost 7 bases, with 11 bases between them. The chain's CDR3 is CASMGQVNEQFF. CDR3 nucleotides: TGTGCCAGCATGGGCCAGGTAAATGAGCAGTTCTTC. Drawing the rest from reference TRBV28 and TRBJ2-1, the complete variable domain is DVKVTQSSRYLVKRTGEKVFLECVQDMDHENMFWYRQDPGLGLRLIYFSYDVKMKEKGDIPEGYSVSREKKERFSLILESASTNQTSMYLCASMGQVNEQFFGPGTRLTVL.

This chain links TRBV18 with TRBJ1-1; D call uncertain. The V end lost 5 bases, the J end lost 1 base, and 8 bases lay between the germline ends. The CDR3 length is 13 residues. Germline V lookup: CDR1 KGHSH, CDR2 LQKENI. This CDR3 is CASSSSGNTEAFF. CDR3 coding DNA: TGTGCCAGCTCATCCTCAGGGAACACTGAAGCTTTCTTT. Complete variable domain (other parts from reference TRBV18 and TRBJ1-1): NAGVMQNPRHLVRRRGQEARLRCSPMKGHSHVYWYRQLPEEGLKFMVYLQKENIIDESGMPKERFSAEFPKEGPSILRIQQVVRGDSAAYFCASSSSGNTEAFFGQGTRLTVV.

The CDR3 spells CASSPLDRAEVGYTF. The CDR3 DNA follows: TGTGCCAGCAGCCCCCTGGACAGGGCGGAGGTGGGCTACACCTTC. V usage is TRBV16 and J usage is TRBJ1-2, with TRBD1 matching 8 bases. Trimming cost V 4 bases and J 8 bases; bases outside gene matches: 12. There are 15 residues in the CDR3. The germline V gene encodes CDR1 KGHSY and CDR2 FQNENV.

This chain uses TRBV6-5 with TRBJ1-1; perhaps TRBD1 as D (6 bases). Deletions cut 6 bases from V and 1 base from J, with 15 bases between. This CDR3 contains 15 residues. Germline-derived CDR1 and CDR2 are MNHEY and SVGAGI. In DNA form, the CDR3 reads TGTGCCAGCAGCGGCACCCTACAGGGGAACACTGAAGCTTTCTTT. As protein: CASSGTLQGNTEAFF.

The gene calls are TRBV28 and TRBJ2-1; 9 bases map to TRBD2. CDR1 and CDR2 from the germline V gene are MDHEN and SYDVKM. The V segment lost 3 bases and the J segment 0 bases; nucleotides outside the gene matches: 12. CDR3 length: 19 amino acids. The CDR3 reads CASSFPVRLADSSYNEQFF. CDR3 DNA: TGTGCCAGCAGTTTCCCCGTCAGACTAGCGGACTCCTCCTACAATGAGCAGTTCTTC.

The J gene is TRBJ2-1, the V gene TRBV6-5, with a weak D call TRBD2 (5 bases). From germline, CDR1 is MNHEY and CDR2 SVGAGI. CDR3 length: 14 amino acids. Trimming removed 0 bases from V and 9 bases from J, with 12 bases in between. CDR3 nucleotides: TGTGCCAGCAGTTACTCGACACCGGCGGGTGAGCAGTTCTTC. Translated, it gives CASSYSTPAGEQFF.

This clone has just a few counts. The chain has TRBV2 and TRBJ1-5; 7 bases map to TRBD1. V trimming: 5 bases; J trimming: 2 bases; junction bases outside the gene matches: 9. CDR3 length: 16 residues. Germline loops: CDR1 SNHLY, CDR2 FYNNEI. The CDR3 sequence: CASSWGQNLGNQPQHF. CDR3 nucleotides: TGTGCCAGCAGTTGGGGACAGAACCTAGGCAATCAGCCCCAGCATTTT.

The chain links TRBV6-5 to TRBJ1-6, with D maybe TRBD1 (5 bases). This CDR3 region has 13 residues. V dropped 5 bases and J dropped 10 bases, with 12 bases sitting between them. CDR1 is MNHEY, CDR2 SVGAGI, per germline. The CDR3: CASSRGDESPLHF. CDR3 bases: TGTGCCAGCAGTCGGGGGGACGAGTCACCCCTCCACTTT.

This chain connects TRBV5-6 to TRBJ1-2; D call uncertain. V was shortened by 6 bases and J by 3 bases, with 18 bases between the two germline ends. This CDR3 has 15 amino acids. The germline CDR1 and CDR2 sequences are SGHDT and YYEEEE. DNA for the CDR3: TGTGCCAGCATCCACTTGGTGGCAGCGGACTATGGCTACACCTTC. It is translated as CASIHLVAADYGYTF. The whole variable domain, remainder taken from reference TRBV5-6 and TRBJ1-2, is DAGVTQSPTHLIKTRGQQVTLRCSPKSGHDTVSWYQQALGQGPQFIFQYYEEEERQRGNFPDRFSGHQFPNYSSELNVNALLLGDSALYLCASIHLVAADYGYTFGSGTRLTVV.

The CDR3 DNA follows: TGTGCCAGCAGCCCCAGGACAGGGGGTAGTGCTGAAGCTTTCTTT. Its translation: CASSPRTGGSAEAFF. The chain links TRBV11-1 to TRBJ1-1, with 10 bases lining up with TRBD1. The CDR3 loop spans 15 amino acids. CDR1 is SGHAT, CDR2 FQDESV, per germline (reference sequence). Trimming took 5 bases from V and 6 from J; bases not matched to a gene: 9.

This rearrangement joins TRBV27 to TRBJ2-7; 7 bases agree with TRBD1. The germline CDR1 and CDR2 sequences are MNHEY and SMNVEV (reference sequence). This CDR3 is built from 15 residues. The trim removed 5 bases at V and 0 bases at J, leaving 7 bases unmatched. The CDR3 region has the DNA TGTGCCAGCAGTCAAAGACAGGGAACCTCCTACGAGCAGTACTTC. It codes for CASSQRQGTSYEQYF.

V gene TRBV6-5 combines with J gene TRBJ1-5, with D possibly matching TRBD1 (5 bases). This CDR3 is 14 amino acids long. Deletions cut 5 bases from V and 9 bases from J, with 17 bases between. The V gene's germline CDR1 is MNHEY and CDR2 SVGAGI. CDR3: CASSTRDSIRPQHF. CDR3 in DNA: TGTGCCAGCAGTACTCGGGACTCTATTAGGCCCCAGCATTTT.

The chain is built from TRBV27 and TRBJ2-1; D is possibly TRBD2 (7 bases). The CDR3 length is 13 residues. Germline V gene sequence: CDR1 MNHEY, CDR2 SMNVEV (reference sequence). V was cut by 10 bases and J by 2 bases, with 12 bases left in between. CDR3 nucleotides: TGTGCCACCACGGGGGGCACCTACAATGAGCAGTTCTTC. Protein: CATTGGTYNEQFF.